One and the same sample provided the 24 T cell receptor beta chains below, sequenced in a study of blood T cell repertoires in COVID-19. Sequencing was performed with immunoSEQ multiplex PCR; in TCRdb, only in-frame clones are kept and a portion is missing. The data contain about 220,000 clones, roughly 88% of them singletons. Sample: peripheral blood. Receptors were obtained from a man in his fifties or sixties with active or convalescent COVID-19.

Written as DNA, the CDR3 is TGCGCCAGCAGCCAAGGGACAGGGTGGAATGAGCAGTTCTTC. This sequence encodes CASSQGTGWNEQFF. The rearrangement uses TRBV5-1 and TRBJ2-1, with 9 bases lining up with TRBD1. Germline CDR1 SGHRS, CDR2 YFSETQ. Trimming cost V 4 bases and J 7 bases; bases outside gene matches: 6. CDR3 length: 14 residues.

This clone was observed once. This chain connects TRBV5-5 to TRBJ2-3; D is unresolved. The CDR3 covers 14 residues. The V end lost 0 bases, the J end lost 6 bases, and 11 bases lay between the germline ends. Germline lookup yields CDR1 SGHKS and CDR2 YYEKEE (reference sequence). The DNA for the CDR3 is TGTGCCAGCAGCTTGGTGTCTATTTGGGATACGCAGTATTTT. It encodes CASSLVSIWDTQYF. The whole variable domain, remainder taken from reference TRBV5-5 and TRBJ2-3, is DAGVTQSPTHLIKTRGQQVTLRCSPISGHKSVSWYQQVLGQGPQFIFQYYEKEERGRGNFPDRFSARQFPNYSSELNVNALLLGDSALYLCASSLVSIWDTQYFGPGTRLTVL.

The chain uses TRBV20-1 and TRBJ2-3, with D tentatively TRBD1 (5 bases). The CDR3 is 15 amino acids. The V gene lost 3 bases and the J gene lost 0 bases, with 13 bases spanning the gap. CDR1 is DFQATT, CDR2 SNEGSKA, per germline (reference sequence). The CDR3 reads CSASSGPASTDTQYF. CDR3 DNA: TGCAGTGCTAGTTCAGGGCCCGCTAGCACAGATACGCAGTATTTT.

The chain joins TRBV5-1 to TRBJ1-6; 9 bases agree with TRBD1. Germline CDR1 is SGHRS and CDR2 is YFSETQ. Trimming at V came to 3 bases and at J to 7 bases, leaving 2 bases not matched to a gene. The CDR3 spans 14 residues. The CDR3 coding sequence is TGCGCCAGCAGCTCACAGGGGGCCAATTCACCCCTCCACTTT. Translating gives CASSSQGANSPLHF.

The chain couples TRBV6-5 to TRBJ1-1; no definite D call. With 0 bases removed from V and 5 bases from J, the gap between germline ends came to 7 bases. This CDR3 is built from 13 residues. In germline, CDR1 is MNHEY, CDR2 SVGAGI. CDR3 in DNA: TGTGCCAGCAGTTACTCGACGGGGACTGAAGCTTTCTTT. Translation: CASSYSTGTEAFF.

A few counts support this clone. This chain connects TRBV11-2 to TRBJ1-6; tentative D call: TRBD1 (6 bases). V was trimmed by 5 bases and J by 0 bases, leaving 17 bases between them. This CDR3 is 18 amino acids long. The V gene's germline CDR1 is SGHAT and CDR2 FQNNGV. The CDR3 DNA is TGTGCCAGCAGCGCCCGGGTAGGGGGTAGCTCCTATAATTCACCCCTCCACTTT. Translating it yields CASSARVGGSSYNSPLHF.

The chain uses TRBV18 and TRBJ2-5; D ambiguous. This CDR3 has 13 residues. The germline CDR1 and CDR2 sequences are KGHSH and LQKENI. The germline V and J ends were trimmed by 2 bases and 3 bases, with 7 bases remaining between them. The CDR3 DNA reads TGTGCCAGCTCACCAAGGCAGGAAGAGACCCAGTACTTC. This gives the protein CASSPRQEETQYF.

V and J are TRBV12-3 or TRBV12-4 and TRBJ2-7, with D unclear. V gave up 5 bases and J gave up 0 bases, with 5 bases separating them. The CDR3 extends over 12 amino acids. CDR3 nucleotides: TGTGCCAGCAGTGTTAGCTCCTACGAGCAGTACTTC. Residues: CASSVSSYEQYF.

The chain combines TRBV7-8 with TRBJ2-7; D gene uncertain. The CDR3 is 16 amino acids. V was cut by 5 bases and J by 0 bases, with 17 bases left in between. Germline V gene sequence: CDR1 SGHVS, CDR2 FQNEAQ. The CDR3 DNA reads TGTGCCAGCAGCCTTCGCGATATCCTGAGCTCCTACGAGCAGTACTTC. Translation gives CASSLRDILSSYEQYF.

The chain couples TRBV7-9 to TRBJ2-1; TRBD2 matches at 9 bases. Trimming cost V 1 base and J 9 bases; bases outside gene matches: 1. This CDR3 spans 13 amino acids. In germline, CDR1 is SEHNR, CDR2 FQNEAQ (reference sequence). This CDR3 reads CASSLGGLAEQFF. For the CDR3, the DNA is TGTGCCAGCAGCTTAGGGGGACTAGCTGAGCAGTTCTTC.

The chain joins TRBV7-9 to TRBJ1-5; 7 nucleotides align to TRBD1. Germline V gene lookup returns CDR1 SEHNR and CDR2 FQNEAQ (reference sequence). After removal of 1 base from V and 2 bases from J, the junction contained 5 bases not matched to a gene. This CDR3 region has 16 residues. DNA for the CDR3: TGTGCCAGCAGCTTAGGCCCCGGACAGGGCAATCAGCCCCAGCATTTT. Translating gives CASSLGPGQGNQPQHF.

J is TRBJ2-7 and V is TRBV28; 7 positions agree with TRBD1. The length of the CDR3 is 15 residues. The germline gives CDR1 MDHEN, CDR2 SYDVKM. The ends lost 7 bases at V and 7 bases at J; junction bases unmatched: 16. The chain's CDR3 is CASTTGQLPTKEQYV. The DNA for the CDR3 is TGTGCCAGCACCACGGGACAGCTCCCTACGAAGGAGCAGTACGTC.

The chain recombines TRBV7-9 with TRBJ2-3; possible D gene TRBD1, 6 bases. CDR3 length equals 18 residues. Germline loops: CDR1 SEHNR, CDR2 FQNEAQ (reference sequence). Trimming took 3 bases from V and 0 from J, leaving 19 bases between them. CDR3: CASSFRFRGTTSTDTQYF. CDR3 DNA sequence: TGTGCCAGCAGCTTTAGGTTTAGGGGGACCACTAGCACAGATACGCAGTATTTT.

The J gene is TRBJ1-5, the V gene TRBV6-5; D gene uncertain. The V end was cut by 5 bases, the J end by 4 bases, with 6 bases between. The CDR3 length is 12 residues. Per germline, CDR1 MNHEY and CDR2 SVGAGI. In nucleotides, the CDR3 is TGTGCCAGCAGTCACAATAATCAGCCCCAGCATTTT. This translates into CASSHNNQPQHF.

V is TRBV5-1 and J is TRBJ2-5, with 9 positions matching TRBD2. The CDR3 has 15 residues. Trimming took 1 base from V and 7 from J; bases not matched to a gene: 8. The V gene's germline CDR1 is SGHRS and CDR2 YFSETQ. The CDR3 protein is CASSLSLAGRGTQYF. The CDR3 nucleotides are TGCGCCAGCAGCTTGTCACTAGCGGGCCGGGGGACCCAGTACTTC.

The rearrangement uses TRBV11-2 and TRBJ1-6, with 7 bases that match TRBD1. V lost 2 bases to trimming and J lost 3 bases; unmatched junction nucleotides: 1. Germline V CDR1 and CDR2: SGHAT, FQNNGV. This CDR3 contains 15 residues. The CDR3 protein is CASSLRQGYNSPLHF. The DNA of the CDR3 is TGTGCCAGCAGCTTACGACAGGGCTATAATTCACCCCTCCACTTT.

V and J are TRBV28 and TRBJ1-6, with D possibly matching TRBD1 (5 bases). Trimming stripped 5 bases from V and 0 bases from J, with 17 bases between. This CDR3 contains 18 residues. CDR1 is MDHEN and CDR2 is SYDVKM in the germline V gene. CDR3 amino acids: CASSLGPKSSSYNSPLHF. The CDR3 nucleotides read TGTGCCAGCAGTCTGGGGCCGAAATCGAGCTCCTATAATTCACCCCTCCACTTT.

V and J are TRBV2 and TRBJ2-5; 10 nucleotides match TRBD2. Germline CDR1 and CDR2: SNHLY and FYNNEI. CDR3 length: 15 amino acids. V dropped 10 bases and J dropped 4; count of bases not matched to a gene: 12. Here the CDR3 reads CATSGKLAGVETQYF. The CDR3 DNA follows: TGTGCCACCTCAGGGAAGCTAGCGGGGGTAGAGACCCAGTACTTC.

V gene TRBV28 combines with J gene TRBJ1-2; D might be TRBD1 (5 bases). Trimming removed 10 bases from V and 0 bases from J, with 12 bases in between. Germline V gene sequence: CDR1 MDHEN, CDR2 SYDVKM. This CDR3 is built from 13 residues. CDR3 sequence reads: CATKDTPNYGYTF. The CDR3 DNA reads as TGTGCCACCAAGGACACCCCTAACTATGGCTACACCTTC.

The chain joins TRBV6-2 or TRBV6-3 to TRBJ1-2, with 8 bases matching TRBD1. Germline V gene data show CDR1 as MNHEY and CDR2 as SVGEGT. V lost 5 bases, J lost 8 bases, and 7 bases stayed unmatched. The CDR3 is made up of 13 amino acids. CDR3 sequence reads: CASSRTTGAGYTF. The DNA for the CDR3 is TGTGCCAGCAGTCGAACGACAGGGGCAGGCTACACCTTC.

The rearrangement joins TRBV11-3 to TRBJ2-2, with D maybe TRBD2 (6 bases). The V end lost 5 bases, the J end lost 3 bases, and 10 bases lay between the germline ends. Germline V gene data show CDR1 as SGHNT and CDR2 as YENEEA. The CDR3 is 14 amino acids. This CDR3 reads CASSPGGDTGELFF. The CDR3 DNA reads as TGTGCCAGCAGCCCCGGGGGAGACACCGGGGAGCTGTTTTTT.

The rearrangement joins TRBV5-6 to TRBJ2-7; 12 bases line up with TRBD2. Losses at the gene ends were 2 bases for V and 6 bases for J; bases not matched to a gene: 3. The germline CDR1 and CDR2 sequences are SGHDT and YYEEEE. The length of the CDR3 is 14 residues. The CDR3 is CASSFLAGGREQYV. CDR3 sequence (DNA): TGTGCCAGCAGCTTCCTAGCGGGGGGGCGCGAGCAGTACGTC.

The chain joins TRBV11-1 to TRBJ2-1; 10 bases line up with TRBD2. The CDR3 has 16 residues. V lost 3 bases to trimming and J lost 8 bases; unmatched junction nucleotides: 10. Germline loops: CDR1 SGHAT, CDR2 FQDESV (reference sequence). The chain's CDR3 is CASSFKWPSGGHEQFF. CDR3 nucleotide sequence: TGTGCCAGCAGCTTCAAATGGCCTAGCGGGGGCCATGAGCAGTTCTTC.

V is TRBV11-2 and J is TRBJ2-3, with 10 bases aligning to TRBD2. With 3 bases clipped from V and 4 bases from J, the junction kept 7 bases outside the gene matches. This CDR3 region has 16 residues. Germline lookup yields CDR1 SGHAT and CDR2 FQNNGV. CDR3 nucleotide sequence: TGTGCCAGCAGCTTTGGATCTAGCGGGGGATCAGATACGCAGTATTTT. It codes for CASSFGSSGGSDTQYF.